The clone carrying this T cell receptor beta chain was seen at least ten times. Its antigen is not identified. The entry originates in a study of regulatory T cells in long-lasting Graves disease. The time point is: newly diagnosed GD, antithyroid drugs for less than 3 months. PBMCs provided the RNA from which the TCR library was made. Broader study findings: In persistent patients, shared public clonotypes (around 2,600) outnumbered those in new patients (almost 1,000).

Combining iRepertoire HTBI primers with Arm-PCR of CDR3 regions, the authors built TCR beta libraries. TCRdb independently ran MiXCR on the multiplex PCR reads; one entry per CDR3 protein. The sample contains about 540,000 distinct CDR3 sequences, roughly 14% of which appear only once. The germline V gene encodes CDR1 SGHAT and CDR2 FQNNGV. The V gene end was trimmed by 5 bases and the J gene end by 1 base; junction bases not matched to a gene: 6. The CDR3 is 15 residues long. These data also featured in a second study, about T cells in Graves' hyperthyroidism and ophthalmopathy. According to that study: Used for diagnoses were clinical symptoms, serum thyroxine and TRAb, thyroid ultrasound and orbital computed tomography. Most clonotypes that expanded in the thyroid above 0.001 also showed up in blood.

Sequenced here: peripheral blood mononuclear cells (PBMCs), sampled at new diagnosis, from a patient treated with antithyroid drugs. This chain connects TRBV11-2 to TRBJ1-1; 8 nucleotides match TRBD1. This TCR was sampled from a man under 40 with Graves disease. DNA of the CDR3: TGTGCCAGCAGCGTCAGACAGGGGAAGAACACTGAAGCTTTCTTT. It codes for CASSVRQGKNTEAFF.